This TCR beta chain appears in the sequencing data of a study of CXCR3-negative and CXCR3-positive naive CD8 T cells. Concerning this clonotype: Its antigen is unknown.

With UMI labels, 5' RACE was used to prepare the TRB cDNA libraries. From the 5' RACE reads, TCRdb lists one entry per CDR3 protein and no DNA. This sample carries roughly 110,000 distinct CDR3 sequences, with more than 0.3% going to the ten biggest clones. General observations from the study: The study found that naive CXCR3-negative and CXCR3-positive cells shared TRBV-TRBJ usage, while memory cells differed. Naive cells with CXCR3 showed TRB CDR3s that were more hydrophobic than those in CXCR3-negative naive cells.

Sequences were obtained from naive CXCR3+ CD8+ T cells from blood. The subset: CD45RO-CCR7+CD27+CD95- naive CD8+ T cells expressing CXCR3 (TNR3+). This receptor was identified in a human donor in good health. Some clones in this sample may be carry-over from other donors' samples.

The CDR3: CASSQVSGDTQYF. The genes are TRBV4-2 and TRBJ2-3. This CDR3 has 13 residues. The germline CDR1 and CDR2 sequences are LGHNA and YNFKEQ.